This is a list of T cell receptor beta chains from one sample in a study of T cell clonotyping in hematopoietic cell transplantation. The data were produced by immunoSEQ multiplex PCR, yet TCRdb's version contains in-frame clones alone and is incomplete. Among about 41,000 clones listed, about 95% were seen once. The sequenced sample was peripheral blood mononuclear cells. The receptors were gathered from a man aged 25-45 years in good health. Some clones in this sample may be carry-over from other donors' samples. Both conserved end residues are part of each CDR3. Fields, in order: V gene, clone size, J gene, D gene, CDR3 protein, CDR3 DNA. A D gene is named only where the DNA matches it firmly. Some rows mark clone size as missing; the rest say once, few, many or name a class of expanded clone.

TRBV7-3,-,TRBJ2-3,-,CASSVIAADTQYF,TGTGCCAGCAGCGTCATAGCCGCAGATACGCAGTATTTT
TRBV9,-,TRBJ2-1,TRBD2,CASSGSSASGDDSYNEQFF,TGTGCCAGCAGCGGCAGCTCGGCTAGCGGCGATGACTCCTACAATGAGCAGTTCTTC
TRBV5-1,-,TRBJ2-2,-,CASSPTLNTGELFF,TGCGCCAGCAGCCCCACCTTGAACACCGGGGAGCTGTTTTTT
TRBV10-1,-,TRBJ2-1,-,CASSESVSDSYNEQFF,TGCGCCAGCAGTGAGTCGGTCAGTGACTCCTACAATGAGCAGTTCTTC
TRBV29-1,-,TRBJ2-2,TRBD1,CSVEMQGVGSGELFF,TGCAGCGTTGAGATGCAGGGGGTAGGATCCGGGGAGCTGTTTTTT
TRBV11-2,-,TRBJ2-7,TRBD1,CASSSPRTGLDEQYF,TGTGCCAGCAGCTCGCCCAGGACAGGGTTGGACGAGCAGTACTTC
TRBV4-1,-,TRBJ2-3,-,CASSPGGGADTQYF,TGCGCCAGCAGTCCTGGGGGCGGGGCAGATACGCAGTATTTT
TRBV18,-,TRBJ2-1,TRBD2,CASSINLAGYYNEQFF,TGTGCCAGCTCAATCAACCTAGCGGGATATTACAATGAGCAGTTCTTC
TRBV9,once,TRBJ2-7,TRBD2,CASSVAGGLAGTNEQYF,TGTGCCAGCAGCGTAGCTGGGGGACTAGCGGGGACCAACGAGCAGTACTTC
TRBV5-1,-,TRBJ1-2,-,CASRMDGNYGYTF,TGCGCCAGCAGAATGGACGGCAACTATGGCTACACCTTC
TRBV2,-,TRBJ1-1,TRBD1,CASSVGQHEAFF,TGTGCCAGCAGTGTGGGACAGCATGAAGCTTTCTTT